This paragraph covers one T cell receptor (beta chain) sequence. These data originate in a study of control samples from healthy donors and cancer patients. Measured with immunoSEQ multiplex PCR; TCRdb has only the in-frame clones, and not every one. The sample yields 400,000 to 450,000 clones, about nine tenths seen once. The CDR3 covers 16 residues. V lost 4 bases to trimming and J lost 3 bases; unmatched junction nucleotides: 9. Germline V lookup: CDR1 KGHDR, CDR2 SFDVKD. The TCR was taken from a man in his forties with head and neck cancer. Sequencing input: PBMCs. This rearrangement joins TRBV24-1 to TRBJ1-2; the match to TRBD1 covers 8 bases. The CDR3 nucleotides read TGTGCCACCAGTGACAAAAGGACAGGGATACACTATGGCTACACCTTC. Its protein product is CATSDKRTGIHYGYTF.